Below, one TCR beta chain is given with its context. Its antigen remains unknown. There are 12 residues in the CDR3. Germline V gene data show CDR1 as SNHLY and CDR2 as FYNNEI. V dropped 5 bases and J dropped 8 bases, with 9 bases sitting between them. These data belong to a study of shared clonotypes between healthy human individuals. Study observations and caveats: Larger estimated richness was generally seen in naive subsets than in memory subsets. Donor clonotype sharing was expected to depend on sequencing depth.

Both subsets, CD45RA+ naive and CD45RA-negative memory, were split from the CD4+ cells. Repertoires were generated with immunoSEQ multiplex PCR, while TCRdb's copy carries only in-frame clones and drops some. Counted here are some 660,000 clones, 60% to 75% occurring once; the ten biggest clones make up around 2%. This receptor was taken from a woman aged 30 to 39 in good health. The rearrangement links TRBV2 to TRBJ1-4; no clear D. The sample comprised memory CD4+ T cells sorted from blood. Subset reported: CD45RA-negative fraction. The CDR3 DNA reads TGTGCCAGCAGTCCCCAAGGGGAAAAACTGTTTTTT. The encoded protein is CASSPQGEKLFF.